A single count supports the clone carrying this T cell receptor (beta chain). CDR3 length: 19 amino acids. The V and J ends lost 4 bases and 3 bases, in that order; junction bases with no gene match: 20. Germline assignment: CDR1 KGHSH and CDR2 LQKENI. This record comes from a study of blood T cell repertoires in COVID-19. Whole-study context: Researchers got acute and convalescent COVID-19 samples from the United States, Italy and Spain.

Profiling relied on immunoSEQ multiplex PCR, and the TCRdb table lists in-frame clones only, not all of them. The repertoire holds over 150,000 clones, with approximately 86% as singletons. Sequencing was done on a sample of peripheral blood. The TCR sequence derives from a man aged 40-49 years with active or convalescent COVID-19. The chain carries TRBV18 and TRBJ1-2; 7 positions agree with TRBD1. The DNA for the CDR3 is TGTGCCAGCTCACTAAACAAACCCGGGACAGCCCTAGTGGACTATGGCTACACCTTC. Protein product: CASSLNKPGTALVDYGYTF.